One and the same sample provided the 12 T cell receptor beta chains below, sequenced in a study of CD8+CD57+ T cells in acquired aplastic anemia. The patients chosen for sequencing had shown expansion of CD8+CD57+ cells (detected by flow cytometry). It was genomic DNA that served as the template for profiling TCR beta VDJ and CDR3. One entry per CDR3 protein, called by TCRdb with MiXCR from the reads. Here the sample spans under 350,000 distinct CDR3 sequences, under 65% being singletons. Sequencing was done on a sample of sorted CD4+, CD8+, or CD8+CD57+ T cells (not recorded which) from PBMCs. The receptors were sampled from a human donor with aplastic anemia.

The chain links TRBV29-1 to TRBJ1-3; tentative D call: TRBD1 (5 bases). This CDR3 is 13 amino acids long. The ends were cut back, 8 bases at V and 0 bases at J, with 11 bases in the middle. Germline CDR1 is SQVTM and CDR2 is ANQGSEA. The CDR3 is CSTAGISGNTIYF. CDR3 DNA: TGCAGCACAGCAGGGATCTCTGGAAACACCATATATTTT.

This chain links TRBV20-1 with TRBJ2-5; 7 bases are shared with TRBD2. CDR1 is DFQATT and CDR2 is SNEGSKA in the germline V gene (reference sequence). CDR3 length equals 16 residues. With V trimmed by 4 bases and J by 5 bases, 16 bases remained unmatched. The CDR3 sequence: CSATGRGGSSYETQYF. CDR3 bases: TGCAGTGCTACGGGGAGGGGCGGGAGTAGCTACGAGACCCAGTACTTC.

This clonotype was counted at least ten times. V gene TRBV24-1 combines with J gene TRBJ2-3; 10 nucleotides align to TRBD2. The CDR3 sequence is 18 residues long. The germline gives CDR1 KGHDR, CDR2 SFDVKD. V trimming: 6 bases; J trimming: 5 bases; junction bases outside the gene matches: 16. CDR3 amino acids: CATSPDPSSGGAEDTQYF. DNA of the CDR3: TGTGCCACCAGTCCGGACCCCTCCAGCGGGGGGGCCGAAGATACGCAGTATTTT.

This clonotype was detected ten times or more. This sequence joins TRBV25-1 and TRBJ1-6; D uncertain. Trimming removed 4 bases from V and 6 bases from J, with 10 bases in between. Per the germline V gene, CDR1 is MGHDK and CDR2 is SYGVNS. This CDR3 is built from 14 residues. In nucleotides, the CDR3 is TGTGCCAGCAGTGCAGCCCAGCCTAATTCACCCCTCCACTTT. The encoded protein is CASSAAQPNSPLHF.

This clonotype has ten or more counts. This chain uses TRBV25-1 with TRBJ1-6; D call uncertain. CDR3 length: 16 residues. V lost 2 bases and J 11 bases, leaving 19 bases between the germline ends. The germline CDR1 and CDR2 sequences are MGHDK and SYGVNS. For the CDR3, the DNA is TGTGCCAGCAGTGAACATATGGCGTCAGTGGGAGCACCCCTCCACTTT. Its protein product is CASSEHMASVGAPLHF. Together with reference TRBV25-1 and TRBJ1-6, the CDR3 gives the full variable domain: EADIYQTPRYLVIGTGKKITLECSQTMGHDKMYWYQQDPGMELHLIHYSYGVNSTEKGDLSSESTVSRIRTEHFPLTLESARPSHTSQYLCASSEHMASVGAPLHFGNGTRLTVT.

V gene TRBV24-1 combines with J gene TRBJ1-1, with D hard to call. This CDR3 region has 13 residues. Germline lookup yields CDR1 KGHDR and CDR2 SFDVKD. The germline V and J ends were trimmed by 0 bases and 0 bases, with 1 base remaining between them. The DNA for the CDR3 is TGTGCCACCAGTGATTTGATGAACACTGAAGCTTTCTTT. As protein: CATSDLMNTEAFF.

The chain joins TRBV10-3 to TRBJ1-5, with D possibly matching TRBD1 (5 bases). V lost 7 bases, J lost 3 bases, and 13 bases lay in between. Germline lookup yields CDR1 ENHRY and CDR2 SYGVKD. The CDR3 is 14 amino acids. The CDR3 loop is CAIKAQGLNQPQHF. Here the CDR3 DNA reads TGTGCCATCAAGGCGCAGGGCCTCAATCAGCCCCAGCATTTT.

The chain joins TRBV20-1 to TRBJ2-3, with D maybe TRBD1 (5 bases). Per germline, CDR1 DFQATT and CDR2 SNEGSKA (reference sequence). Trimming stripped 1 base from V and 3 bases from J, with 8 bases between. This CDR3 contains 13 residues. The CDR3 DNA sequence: TGCAGTGCTAGAGGGCCAGGGACAGATACGCAGTATTTT. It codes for CSARGPGTDTQYF.

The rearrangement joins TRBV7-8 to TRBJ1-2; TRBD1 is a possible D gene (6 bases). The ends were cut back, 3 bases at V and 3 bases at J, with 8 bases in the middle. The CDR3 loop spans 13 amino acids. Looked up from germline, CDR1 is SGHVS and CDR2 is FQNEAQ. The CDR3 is CASSLRTDYGYTF. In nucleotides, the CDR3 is TGTGCCAGCAGCTTGAGGACAGACTATGGCTACACCTTC.

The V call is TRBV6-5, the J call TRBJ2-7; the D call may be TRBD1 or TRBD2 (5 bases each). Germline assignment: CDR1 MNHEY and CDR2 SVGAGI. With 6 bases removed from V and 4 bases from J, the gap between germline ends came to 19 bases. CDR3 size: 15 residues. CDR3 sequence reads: CASRMRGERRYEQYF. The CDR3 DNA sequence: TGTGCCAGCAGGATGCGAGGGGAGAGAAGATACGAGCAGTACTTC.

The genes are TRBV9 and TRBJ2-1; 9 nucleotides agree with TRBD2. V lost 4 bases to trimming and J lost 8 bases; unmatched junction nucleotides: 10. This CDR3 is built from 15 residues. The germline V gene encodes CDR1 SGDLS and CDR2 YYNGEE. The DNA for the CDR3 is TGTGCCAGCAGCATCCGACTAGCGGTGCAGGATGAGCAGTTCTTC. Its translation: CASSIRLAVQDEQFF.

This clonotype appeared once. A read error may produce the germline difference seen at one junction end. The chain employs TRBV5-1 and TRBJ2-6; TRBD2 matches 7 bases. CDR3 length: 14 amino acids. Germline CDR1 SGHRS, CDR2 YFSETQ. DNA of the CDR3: TGCGCCAGCAGCTTGGCGGCAGCGGGGAACACTGAAGCTTTC. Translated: CASSLAAAGNTEAF.